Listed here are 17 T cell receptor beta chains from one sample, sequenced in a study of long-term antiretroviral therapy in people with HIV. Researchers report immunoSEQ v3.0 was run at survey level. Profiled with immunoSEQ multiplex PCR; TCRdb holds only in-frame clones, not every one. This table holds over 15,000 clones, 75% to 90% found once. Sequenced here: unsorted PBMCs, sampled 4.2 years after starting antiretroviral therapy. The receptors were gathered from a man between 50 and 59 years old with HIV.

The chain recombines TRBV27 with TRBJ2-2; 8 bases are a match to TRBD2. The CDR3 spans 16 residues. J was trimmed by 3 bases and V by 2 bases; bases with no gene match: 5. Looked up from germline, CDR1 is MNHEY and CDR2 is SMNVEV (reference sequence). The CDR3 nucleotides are TGTGCCAGCAGTTTAGAAACTAGCGGAGACACCGGGGAGCTGTTTTTT. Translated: CASSLETSGDTGELFF.

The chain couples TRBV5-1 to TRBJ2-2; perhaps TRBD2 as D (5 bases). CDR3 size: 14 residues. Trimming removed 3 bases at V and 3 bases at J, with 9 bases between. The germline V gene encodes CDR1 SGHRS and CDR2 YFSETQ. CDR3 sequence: CASSSGLDTGELFF. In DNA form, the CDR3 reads TGCGCCAGCAGCTCCGGACTGGACACCGGGGAGCTGTTTTTT.

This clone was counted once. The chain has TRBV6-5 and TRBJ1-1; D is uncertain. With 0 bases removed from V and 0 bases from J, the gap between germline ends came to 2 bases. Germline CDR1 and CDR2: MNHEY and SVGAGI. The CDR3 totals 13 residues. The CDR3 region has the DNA TGTGCCAGCAGTTACTCGGTGAACACTGAAGCTTTCTTT. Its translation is CASSYSVNTEAFF.

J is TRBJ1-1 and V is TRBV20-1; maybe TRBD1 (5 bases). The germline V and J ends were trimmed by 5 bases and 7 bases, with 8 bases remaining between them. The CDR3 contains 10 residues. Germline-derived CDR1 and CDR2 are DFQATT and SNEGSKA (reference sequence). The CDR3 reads CSAATVEAFF. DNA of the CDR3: TGCAGTGCTGCGACAGTTGAAGCTTTCTTT.

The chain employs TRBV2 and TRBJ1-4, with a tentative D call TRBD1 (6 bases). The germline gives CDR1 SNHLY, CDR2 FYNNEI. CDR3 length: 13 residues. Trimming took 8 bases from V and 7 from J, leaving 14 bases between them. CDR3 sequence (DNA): TGTGCCAGCTTACAGGGCATTGGTGAAAAACTGTTTTTT. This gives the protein CASLQGIGEKLFF.

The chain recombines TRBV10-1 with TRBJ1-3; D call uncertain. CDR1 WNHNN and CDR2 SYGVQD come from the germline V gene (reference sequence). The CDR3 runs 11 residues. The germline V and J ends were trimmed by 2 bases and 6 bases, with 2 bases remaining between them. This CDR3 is CASSEENTIYF. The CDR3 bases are TGCGCCAGCAGTGAGGAAAACACCATATATTTT.

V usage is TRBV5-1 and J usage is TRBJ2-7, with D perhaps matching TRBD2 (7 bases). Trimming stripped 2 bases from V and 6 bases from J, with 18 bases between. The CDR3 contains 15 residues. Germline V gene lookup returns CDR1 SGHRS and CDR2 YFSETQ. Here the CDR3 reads CASSFAGEGVLEQYF. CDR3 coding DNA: TGCGCCAGCAGCTTCGCGGGGGAGGGGGTACTCGAGCAGTACTTC.

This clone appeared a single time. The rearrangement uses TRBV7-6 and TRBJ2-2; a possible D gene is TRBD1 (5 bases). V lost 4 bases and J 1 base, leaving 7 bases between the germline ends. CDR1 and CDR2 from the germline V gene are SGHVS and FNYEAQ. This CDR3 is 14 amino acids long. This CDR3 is CASSSTGNTGELFF. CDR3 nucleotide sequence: TGTGCCAGCAGCTCTACAGGGAACACCGGGGAGCTGTTTTTT.

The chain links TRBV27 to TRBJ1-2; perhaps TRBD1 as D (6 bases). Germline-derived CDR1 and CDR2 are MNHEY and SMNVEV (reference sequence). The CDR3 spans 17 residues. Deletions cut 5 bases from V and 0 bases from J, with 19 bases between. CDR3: CASSVFAGTHANYGYTF. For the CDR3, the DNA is TGTGCCAGCAGTGTATTCGCCGGGACACATGCTAACTATGGCTACACCTTC.

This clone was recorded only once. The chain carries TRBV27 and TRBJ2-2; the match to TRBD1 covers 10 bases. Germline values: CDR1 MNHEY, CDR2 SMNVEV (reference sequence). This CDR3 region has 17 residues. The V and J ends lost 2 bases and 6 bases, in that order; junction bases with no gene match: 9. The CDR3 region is CASSLAGTGVFAGELFF. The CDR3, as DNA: TGTGCCAGCAGTTTAGCCGGGACAGGGGTTTTTGCCGGGGAGCTGTTTTTT.

The CDR3 reads CSGGGTVTEAFF. In nucleotides, the CDR3 is TGCAGTGGAGGGGGAACGGTCACTGAAGCTTTCTTT. The chain uses TRBV29-1 and TRBJ1-1; possible D gene TRBD1, 6 bases. Germline V gives CDR1 SQVTM, CDR2 ANQGSEA. The length of the CDR3 is 12 residues.

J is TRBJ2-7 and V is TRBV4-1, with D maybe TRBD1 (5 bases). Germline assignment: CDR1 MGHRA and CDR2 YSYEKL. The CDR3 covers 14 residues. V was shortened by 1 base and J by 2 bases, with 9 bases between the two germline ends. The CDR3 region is CASSQGPGTYEQYF. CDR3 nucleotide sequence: TGCGCCAGCAGCCAAGGCCCAGGGACCTACGAGCAGTACTTC.

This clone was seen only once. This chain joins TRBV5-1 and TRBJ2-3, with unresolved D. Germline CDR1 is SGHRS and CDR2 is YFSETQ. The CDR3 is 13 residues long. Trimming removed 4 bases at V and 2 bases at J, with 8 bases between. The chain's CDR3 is CASSGVFTDTQYF. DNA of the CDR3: TGCGCCAGCAGCGGGGTTTTCACAGATACGCAGTATTTT.

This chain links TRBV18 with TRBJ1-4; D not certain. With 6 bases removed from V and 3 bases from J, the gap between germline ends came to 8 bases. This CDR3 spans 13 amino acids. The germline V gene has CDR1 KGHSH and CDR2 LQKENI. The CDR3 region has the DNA TGTGCCAGCTCCCCCGGTCCTAATGAAAAACTGTTTTTT. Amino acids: CASSPGPNEKLFF.

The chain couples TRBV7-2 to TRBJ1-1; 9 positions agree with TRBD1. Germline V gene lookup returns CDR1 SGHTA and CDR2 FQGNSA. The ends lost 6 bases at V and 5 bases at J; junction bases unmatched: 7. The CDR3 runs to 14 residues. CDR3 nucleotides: TGTGCCAGCAGGTTAACTGACAGGGGGACTGAAGCTTTCTTT. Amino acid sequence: CASRLTDRGTEAFF.

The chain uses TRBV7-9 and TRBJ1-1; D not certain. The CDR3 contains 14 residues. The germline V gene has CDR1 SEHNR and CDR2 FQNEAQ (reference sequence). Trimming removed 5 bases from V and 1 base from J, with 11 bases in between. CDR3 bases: TGTGCCAGCAGCGTGGCCAGATCGAACACTGAAGCTTTCTTT. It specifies CASSVARSNTEAFF.

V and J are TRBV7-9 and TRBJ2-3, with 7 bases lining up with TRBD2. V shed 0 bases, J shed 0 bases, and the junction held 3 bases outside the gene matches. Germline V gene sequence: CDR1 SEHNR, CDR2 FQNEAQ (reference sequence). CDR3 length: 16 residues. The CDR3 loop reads CASSLARGFSTDTQYF. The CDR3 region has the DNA TGTGCCAGCAGCTTAGCGCGGGGGTTTAGCACAGATACGCAGTATTTT. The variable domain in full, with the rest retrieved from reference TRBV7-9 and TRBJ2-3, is DTGVSQNPRHKITKRGQNVTFRCDPISEHNRLYWYRQTLGQGPEFLTYFQNEAQLEKSRLLSDRFSAERPKGSFSTLEIQRTEQGDSAMYLCASSLARGFSTDTQYFGPGTRLTVL.